Below, 13 T cell receptor beta chains from the same sample are listed, as sequenced in a study of blood T cells in healthy people across ages. The use of a sample-barcoded 5' primer and a J-beta primer mix characterized a second PCR of about 6 to 11 cycles. TCRdb redid the calling of the 5' RACE reads with MiXCR, one entry per CDR3 protein. The data hold over a million distinct CDR3 sequences, with about 43% observed a single time. The sequenced sample consisted of blood. These TCRs come from a woman aged 18-35 years in good health.

The chain has TRBV6-2 or TRBV6-3 and TRBJ2-1, with 9 bases matching TRBD2. V shed 5 bases and J 2 bases; nucleotides not matched to a gene: 4. This CDR3 comprises 15 residues. The V gene's germline CDR1 is MNHEY and CDR2 SVGEGT. CDR3 DNA: TGTGCCAGCAGTCGACTAGCGGTAACCTACAATGAGCAGTTCTTC. Translation: CASSRLAVTYNEQFF.

The gene calls are TRBV6-2 or TRBV6-3 and TRBJ2-7, with 10 positions matching TRBD2. The last part of the DNA fits TRBJ2-5 better; the J call may be wrong. Looked up from germline, CDR1 is MNHEY and CDR2 is SVGEGT. The length of the CDR3 is 14 residues. The CDR3 coding sequence is TGTGCCAGCAGGGCTAGCGGGAGTTCGGAGACCCAGTACTTC. Translation: CASRASGSSETQYF.

This chain joins TRBV24-1 and TRBJ2-3; D is ambiguous. V was clipped by 2 bases and J by 3 bases, with 5 bases between them. The CDR3 totals 13 residues. Germline V gene lookup returns CDR1 KGHDR and CDR2 SFDVKD. CDR3 region: CATSDWQTDTQYF. CDR3 bases: TGTGCCACCAGTGATTGGCAGACAGATACGCAGTATTTT.

The chain links TRBV5-1 to TRBJ2-5; D is ambiguous. The ends were cut back, 4 bases at V and 6 bases at J, with 16 bases in the middle. The CDR3 runs 14 residues. The germline CDR1 and CDR2 sequences are SGHRS and YFSETQ. The CDR3 reads CASSVDRLEKTQYF. The CDR3 coding sequence is TGCGCCAGCAGCGTGGATCGTCTCGAGAAGACCCAGTACTTC.

The CDR3, as DNA: TGTGCCAGCAGAGGTCCCGGGACTAGCGTGCACAATGAGCAGTTCTTC. Amino acids: CASRGPGTSVHNEQFF. V and J are TRBV27 and TRBJ2-1; TRBD2 agrees at 10 bases. Unmatched junction bases numbered 10, after V lost 6 bases and J lost 5 bases. The CDR3 is made up of 16 amino acids. Germline CDR1 reads MNHEY; CDR2 reads SMNVEV (reference sequence).

The V and J genes are TRBV6-5 and TRBJ2-7; D might be TRBD2 (5 bases). Trimming pared 0 bases from V and 6 bases from J, leaving 9 bases between. This CDR3 comprises 13 residues. The germline CDR1 and CDR2 sequences are MNHEY and SVGAGI. The CDR3 DNA reads TGTGCCAGCAGTTACTCGCGGGCCGGCGAGCAGTACTTC. As protein: CASSYSRAGEQYF.

This chain joins TRBV3-1 and TRBJ1-4, with D possibly matching TRBD1 (5 bases). The germline V gene has CDR1 LGHDT and CDR2 YNNKEL (reference sequence). V lost 4 bases and J lost 6, with 12 bases in between. This CDR3 contains 14 residues. The CDR3 loop reads CASSPGRGDEKLFF. Written as DNA, the CDR3 is TGTGCCAGCAGCCCCGGGAGGGGCGATGAAAAACTGTTTTTT.

There are a few counts of this clonotype. The rearrangement uses TRBV6-6 and TRBJ1-5; D perhaps matches TRBD1 (6 bases). Germline V gene lookup returns CDR1 MNHNY and CDR2 SVGAGI (reference sequence). V was trimmed by 5 bases and J by 5 bases, leaving 19 bases between them. The CDR3 is 16 amino acids. CDR3 protein: CASSRAGQGRHQPQHF. The CDR3 DNA is TGTGCCAGCAGTCGCGCCGGGCAGGGGCGTCATCAGCCCCAGCATTTT.

DNA of the CDR3: TGCAGTGCTAGTATACAGGGCAATGAGCAGTTCTTC. Translating it yields CSASIQGNEQFF. The chain links TRBV20-1 to TRBJ2-1; tentatively, D is TRBD1 (6 bases). CDR1 and CDR2 from the germline V gene are DFQATT and SNEGSKA (reference sequence). Trimming left V 3 bases short and J 6 bases short, with 9 bases between. This CDR3 comprises 12 residues.

The chain carries TRBV20-1 and TRBJ2-5; 7 bases agree with TRBD1. The last part of the DNA fits TRBJ2-1 better; the J call may be wrong. CDR1 DFQATT and CDR2 SNEGSKA come from the germline V gene (reference sequence). This CDR3 contains 14 residues. CDR3 protein: CSARDRDSQETQFF. The CDR3 coding sequence is TGCAGTGCTAGGGACCGGGACAGTCAAGAGACCCAGTTCTTC.

This chain joins TRBV6-6 and TRBJ2-7, with 12 positions matching TRBD2. The DNA end is a closer match to TRBJ2-5, so the J assignment may be wrong. This CDR3 spans 15 amino acids. Looked up from germline, CDR1 is MNHNY and CDR2 is SVGAGI (reference sequence). CDR3 amino acids: CASRTSGRDQETQYF. Written as DNA, the CDR3 is TGTGCCAGCAGGACTAGCGGGAGAGATCAGGAGACCCAGTACTTC.

This chain uses TRBV5-1 with TRBJ1-1; D gene ambiguous. This CDR3 has 16 amino acids. Germline CDR1 SGHRS, CDR2 YFSETQ. V gave up 4 bases and J gave up 0 bases, with 16 bases separating them. The CDR3 sequence: CASSQGRLGLNTEAFF. The CDR3 nucleotides read TGCGCCAGCAGCCAAGGCAGGTTGGGGTTGAACACTGAAGCTTTCTTT. Supplemented by reference TRBV5-1 and TRBJ1-1, the full variable domain reads KAGVTQTPRYLIKTRGQQVTLSCSPISGHRSVSWYQQTPGQGLQFLFEYFSETQRNKGNFPGRFSGRQFSNSRSEMNVSTLELGDSALYLCASSQGRLGLNTEAFFGQGTRLTVV.

In regard to this clonotype: At one boundary the junction diverges from the germline segment, which might be a read error. This chain connects TRBV16 to TRBJ1-1; no definite D call. Per germline, CDR1 KGHSY and CDR2 FQNENV. The CDR3 spans 11 residues. The CDR3 loop is CASSQYNETFF. In nucleotides, the CDR3 is TGTGCCAGCAGCCAGTACAATGAAACTTTCTTT.